A selection of T cell receptor beta chains follows, all from one sample in a study of Ad26.COV2.S vaccination and SARS-CoV-2 variants. Clones were read by immunoSEQ multiplex PCR, and TCRdb kept only the in-frame ones, dropping some. This sample has under 550,000 clones; 80% to 95% occur once, and the top ten carry 9% to 15%. This specimen was peripheral blood, taken in a trial of Ad26.COV2.S vaccine versus placebo. Source of these receptors: a person between 18 and 65 years old who received the Ad26.COV2.S COVID-19 vaccine or a placebo. Both conserved end residues are part of each CDR3. The order of the fields is CDR3 protein, CDR3 DNA, J gene, clone size, D gene, V gene. D genes are given only for firm matches. Clone size is stated in some rows and not others, as once, few, many or a class when expanded.

CDR3 protein: CAIGDRTQVLRGYTF; CDR3 DNA: TGTGCCATTGGAGACCGGACCCAAGTGTTGAGGGGCTACACCTTC; J gene: TRBJ1-2; clone size: few; D gene: NA; V gene: TRBV7-9
CDR3 protein: CASSPGTTPREQYF; CDR3 DNA: TGTGCCAGTAGTCCCGGGACCACACCGAGGGAGCAGTACTTC; J gene: TRBJ2-7; clone size: NA; D gene: NA; V gene: TRBV19
CDR3 protein: CASSLLTGGLYEQYF; CDR3 DNA: TGTGCCAGCAGTTTATTGACAGGGGGCCTTTACGAGCAGTACTTC; J gene: TRBJ2-7; clone size: NA; D gene: TRBD1; V gene: TRBV6-5
CDR3 protein: CASSLLAGEETQYF; CDR3 DNA: TGTGCCAGCAGCCTATTAGCGGGAGAAGAGACCCAGTACTTC; J gene: TRBJ2-5; clone size: NA; D gene: TRBD2; V gene: TRBV3-1/TRBV3-2
CDR3 protein: CASRLNLNPGRGRVEGYTF; CDR3 DNA: TGCGCCAGCAGATTAAACTTGAACCCTGGGCGGGGGCGCGTGGAAGGCTACACCTTC; J gene: TRBJ1-2; clone size: NA; D gene: NA; V gene: TRBV5-1
CDR3 protein: CASSSPLTSGSGTDTQYF; CDR3 DNA: TGTGCCAGCAGCTCACCCCTGACTAGCGGGAGTGGGACAGATACGCAGTATTTT; J gene: TRBJ2-3; clone size: once; D gene: TRBD2; V gene: TRBV7-2
CDR3 protein: CATSDPRGSGGTDTQYF; CDR3 DNA: TGTGCCACCAGTGATCCCCGAGGTAGCGGAGGCACAGATACGCAGTATTTT; J gene: TRBJ2-3; clone size: NA; D gene: NA; V gene: TRBV24-1
CDR3 protein: CASRNPGETGELFF; CDR3 DNA: TGTGCCAGCAGAAATCCAGGGGAAACCGGGGAGCTGTTTTTT; J gene: TRBJ2-2; clone size: NA; D gene: NA; V gene: TRBV5-5
CDR3 protein: CASSLSGSLEAFF; CDR3 DNA: TGTGCCAGCAGCTTGTCGGGGTCACTTGAAGCTTTCTTT; J gene: TRBJ1-1; clone size: once; D gene: NA; V gene: TRBV5-4
CDR3 protein: CASSLVRDEQFF; CDR3 DNA: TGTGCCAGCAGCTTAGTACGCGATGAGCAGTTCTTC; J gene: TRBJ2-1; clone size: NA; D gene: NA; V gene: TRBV7-9
CDR3 protein: CASSLLRDRGLYNSPLHF; CDR3 DNA: TGTGCCAGCAGTCTACTCCGGGACAGGGGGCTTTATAATTCACCCCTCCACTTT; J gene: TRBJ1-6; clone size: NA; D gene: TRBD1; V gene: TRBV28
CDR3 protein: CAWSGTGGTGYTF; CDR3 DNA: TGTGCCTGGTCCGGGACAGGGGGCACTGGCTACACCTTC; J gene: TRBJ1-2; clone size: NA; D gene: TRBD1; V gene: TRBV30
CDR3 protein: CATSRNTGELFF; CDR3 DNA: TGTGCCACCAGCAGAAACACCGGGGAGCTGTTTTTT; J gene: TRBJ2-2; clone size: NA; D gene: NA; V gene: TRBV15
CDR3 protein: CASSRDRREETQYF; CDR3 DNA: TGTGCCAGCAGCAGGGACAGGCGAGAAGAGACCCAGTACTTC; J gene: TRBJ2-5; clone size: NA; D gene: TRBD1; V gene: TRBV7-2
CDR3 protein: CASSLAGGPFEQYF; CDR3 DNA: TGTGCCAGCAGCTTAGCGGGAGGGCCCTTCGAGCAGTACTTC; J gene: TRBJ2-7; clone size: NA; D gene: TRBD2; V gene: TRBV7-2
CDR3 protein: CASSLGLAVEQYF; CDR3 DNA: TGTGCCAGCAGCCTCGGACTAGCGGTCGAGCAGTACTTC; J gene: TRBJ2-7; clone size: NA; D gene: TRBD2; V gene: TRBV6-5
CDR3 protein: CASSLGEGSETQYF; CDR3 DNA: TGTGCCAGCAGCTTAGGAGAGGGCTCAGAGACCCAGTACTTC; J gene: TRBJ2-5; clone size: NA; D gene: NA; V gene: TRBV7-9
CDR3 protein: CAIASNGAGNQPQHF; CDR3 DNA: TGTGCCATCGCTAGTAACGGGGCGGGGAACCAGCCCCAGCATTTT; J gene: TRBJ1-5; clone size: NA; D gene: NA; V gene: TRBV19
CDR3 protein: CASSQRAANTGELFF; CDR3 DNA: TGCGCCAGCAGCCAAAGGGCTGCGAACACCGGGGAGCTGTTTTTT; J gene: TRBJ2-2; clone size: NA; D gene: NA; V gene: TRBV4-3
CDR3 protein: CASSAGQRTEAFF; CDR3 DNA: TGTGCCAGCAGCGCGGGACAGCGCACTGAAGCTTTCTTT; J gene: TRBJ1-1; clone size: once; D gene: TRBD1; V gene: TRBV6-5
CDR3 protein: CASSYATSGSNEQFF; CDR3 DNA: TGTGCCAGCAGTTATGCTACTAGCGGGAGCAATGAGCAGTTCTTC; J gene: TRBJ2-1; clone size: many; D gene: TRBD2; V gene: TRBV6-5
CDR3 protein: CASSEAPGGEQYF; CDR3 DNA: TGTGCCAGCAGCGAAGCCCCGGGAGGCGAGCAGTACTTC; J gene: TRBJ2-7; clone size: NA; D gene: TRBD2; V gene: TRBV7-2
CDR3 protein: CASSLRGGDGPHNEQFF; CDR3 DNA: TGTGCCAGCAGTTTAAGAGGGGGGGACGGGCCCCACAATGAGCAGTTCTTC; J gene: TRBJ2-1; clone size: NA; D gene: NA; V gene: TRBV27
CDR3 protein: CASSYSRGNYGYTF; CDR3 DNA: TGTGCCAGCAGTTACTCAAGGGGGAACTATGGCTACACCTTC; J gene: TRBJ1-2; clone size: NA; D gene: NA; V gene: TRBV6-2/TRBV6-3
CDR3 protein: CAIRTSLYNEQFF; CDR3 DNA: TGTGCCATCAGGACTAGCCTCTACAATGAGCAGTTCTTC; J gene: TRBJ2-1; clone size: few; D gene: TRBD2; V gene: TRBV10-3
CDR3 protein: CASSPQREGYEQYF; CDR3 DNA: TGTGCCAGCTCACCGCAGCGGGAGGGCTACGAGCAGTACTTC; J gene: TRBJ2-7; clone size: NA; D gene: TRBD2; V gene: TRBV18